This entry concerns a single T cell receptor beta chain. The sample holds a few counts of this clonotype. There is no known antigen for this receptor. Base-call qualities are not available, and no considerably larger clone is one nucleotide away. This entry comes from a study of T cell repertoires in cytomegalovirus infection (dated by TCRdb to between 2018 and 2021). General notes on the study: Alongside well-studied HLA-B-restricted epitopes, the peptide stimulations were aimed at recently identified HLA-C-restricted CMV epitopes, whose presentation resists viral immunomodulation. The HLA type of each donor mattered for the analysis, because public TCR beta signatures pointed to carriage of CMV infection along with the matching HLA type.

Sequenced using an Illumina HiSeq 1500. Clones were called with MiXCR by TCRdb after fastp trimmed the public reads at Q25, and only in-frame beta chains were retained. Rows are combined by CDR3 protein, so each entry shows the most common genes and DNA. Present in this sample are about 830,000 distinct CDR3 sequences, approximately 29% of which were seen just once. About an eighth of the sample is taken by the ten largest. The germline V gene provides CDR1 SGHDT and CDR2 YYEEEE. The germline ends are 15 bases apart after V is trimmed by 6 bases and J by 2 bases. The CDR3 covers 14 residues, taking in both the cysteine and the phenylalanine. Only the CDR3 part of the read is kept: 42 bases, read in frame from the first base. In light of the paper, this sample's treatment or condition label describes: in vitro stimulation with specific CMV peptide epitopes to enrich CMV-specific T cells. The full study reports these points: In both this cohort and an independent roughly 400-donor cohort, the cumulative frequency of public TCR beta family members distinguished carriers of CMV infection plus the relevant HLA type. The ex vivo response was dominated by HLA-C-restricted CMV-specific TCR beta clonotypes, which also provided the single most frequent clonotype in two of eight donors.

The clonotype was recovered from a human donor in good health (CMV status not recorded). Some clones in this sample may be carry-over from other donors' samples. The sample in question was cultured CD8+ T cells from PBMCs, obtained from culture after CMV antigen stimulation. This chain is built from TRBV5-6 and TRBJ2-7; the D region may be TRBD1 or TRBD2, each matching 5 bases equally. This receptor carries the CDR3 CASTFLQGAYEQYF. The DNA sequence follows: TGTGCCAGCACCTTTTTGCAGGGAGCCTACGAGCAGTACTTC. The variable domain in full, with residues beyond the CDR3 obtained from the reference TRBV5-6 and TRBJ2-7 genes, is DAGVTQSPTHLIKTRGQQVTLRCSPKSGHDTVSWYQQALGQGPQFIFQYYEEEERQRGNFPDRFSGHQFPNYSSELNVNALLLGDSALYLCASTFLQGAYEQYFGPGTRLTVT.